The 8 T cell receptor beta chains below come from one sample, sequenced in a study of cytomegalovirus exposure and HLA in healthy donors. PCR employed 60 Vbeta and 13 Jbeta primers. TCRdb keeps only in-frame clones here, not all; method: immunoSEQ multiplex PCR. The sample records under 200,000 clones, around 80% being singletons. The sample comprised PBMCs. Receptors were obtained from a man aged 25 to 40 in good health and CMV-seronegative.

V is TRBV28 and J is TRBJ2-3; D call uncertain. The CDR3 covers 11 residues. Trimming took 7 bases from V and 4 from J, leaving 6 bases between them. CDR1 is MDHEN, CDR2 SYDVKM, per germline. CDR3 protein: CASTRADTQYF. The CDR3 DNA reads TGTGCCAGCACCCGGGCAGATACGCAGTATTTT. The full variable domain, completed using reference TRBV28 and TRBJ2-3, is DVKVTQSSRYLVKRTGEKVFLECVQDMDHENMFWYRQDPGLGLRLIYFSYDVKMKEKGDIPEGYSVSREKKERFSLILESASTNQTSMYLCASTRADTQYFGPGTRLTVL.

The CDR3 DNA is TGCGCCAGCAGCCTGCTTGGACACACGAACACTGAAGCTTTCTTT. Protein: CASSLLGHTNTEAFF. V and J are TRBV5-1 and TRBJ1-1; weak D call: TRBD1 (5 bases). Germline CDR1 reads SGHRS; CDR2 reads YFSETQ. The V gene lost 4 bases and the J gene lost 1 base, with 14 bases spanning the gap. The CDR3 runs 15 residues.

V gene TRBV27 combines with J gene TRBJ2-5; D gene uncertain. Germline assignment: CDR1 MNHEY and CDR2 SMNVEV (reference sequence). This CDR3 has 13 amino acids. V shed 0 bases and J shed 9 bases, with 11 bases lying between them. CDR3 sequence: CASSLSKNGPQYF. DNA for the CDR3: TGTGCCAGCAGTTTATCGAAAAATGGGCCCCAGTACTTC.

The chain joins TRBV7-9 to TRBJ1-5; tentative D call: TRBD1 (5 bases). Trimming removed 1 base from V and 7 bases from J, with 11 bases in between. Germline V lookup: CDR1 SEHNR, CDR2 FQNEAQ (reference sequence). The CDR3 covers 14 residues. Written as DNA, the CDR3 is TGTGCCAGCAGCTTAGGGGCAGGGAGGCAGCCCCAGCATTTT. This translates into CASSLGAGRQPQHF.

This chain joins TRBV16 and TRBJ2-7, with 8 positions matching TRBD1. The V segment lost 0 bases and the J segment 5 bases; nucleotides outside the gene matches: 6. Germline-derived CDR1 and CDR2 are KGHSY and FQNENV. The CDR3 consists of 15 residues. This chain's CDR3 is CASSQSPGQGHEQYF. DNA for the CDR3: TGTGCCAGCAGCCAATCTCCTGGACAGGGCCACGAGCAGTACTTC.

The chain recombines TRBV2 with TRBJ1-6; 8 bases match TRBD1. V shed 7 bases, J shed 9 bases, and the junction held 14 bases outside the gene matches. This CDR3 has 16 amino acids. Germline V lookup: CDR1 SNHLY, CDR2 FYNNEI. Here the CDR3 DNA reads TGTGCCAGCACTGGGCCAGGGGGCGGTTTAGTTTCACCCCTCCACTTT. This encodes CASTGPGGGLVSPLHF.

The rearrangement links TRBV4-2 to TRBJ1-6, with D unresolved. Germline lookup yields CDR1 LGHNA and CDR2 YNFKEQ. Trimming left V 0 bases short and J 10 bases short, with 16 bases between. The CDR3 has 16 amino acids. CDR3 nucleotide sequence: TGTGCCAGCAGCCAAGATGGGCAGGTTGCTTCATCACCCCTCCACTTT. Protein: CASSQDGQVASSPLHF.

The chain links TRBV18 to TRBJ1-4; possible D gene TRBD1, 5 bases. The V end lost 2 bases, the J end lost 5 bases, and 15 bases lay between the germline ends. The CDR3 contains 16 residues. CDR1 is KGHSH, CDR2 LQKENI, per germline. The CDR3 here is CASSPSRVSPNEKLFF. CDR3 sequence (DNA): TGTGCCAGCTCACCATCCAGGGTTTCCCCCAATGAAAAACTGTTTTTT.